This T cell receptor beta chain stems from a study of T cell changes during pregnancy in multiple sclerosis (dated by TCRdb to the late 2010s). Describing the broader study: Changes in the T cell repertoire over the course of pregnancy were examined in this study in women with multiple sclerosis.

A remark on this clone: Its recognized antigen is unknown. Per-base quality was not reported, and no clone a single base away is much larger than it.

Library prep was done by the immunoSEQ multiplex PCR assay. What TCRdb holds here is the immuneACCESS table cut down to in-frame rearrangements. Part of the clones is not present; checked against another copy, under half of the missing clones reflect an unresolved V gene, and the others are unexplained. This sample comprises around 92,000 clones, around 93% of them detected only once. The leading ten clones occupy 2% to 2.5% of the sample. Taken from cysteine to phenylalanine, the CDR3 has 15 residues. The kept DNA is CDR3 alone, 45 bases in frame from the first base. V is reduced by 8 bases and J by 5 bases, leaving a spacing of 18 bases between them. CDR1 and CDR2 are drawn from the germline V gene: SNHLY, FYNNEI.

This clonotype was obtained from a female donor with multiple sclerosis, enrolled in a pregnancy study. The chain is assembled from TRBV2 and TRBJ2-2, with TRBD1 as a weak D call on 6 bases. The sample was peripheral blood, taken in the third trimester of pregnancy. This receptor carries the CDR3 CASANQGLETGELFF. The sequenced DNA is TGTGCCAGCGCCAACCAGGGGTTAGAGACCGGGGAGCTGTTTTTT.